This T cell receptor beta chain was identified during a study of blood T cell repertoires in COVID-19. Here immunoSEQ multiplex PCR was the method, and the copy in TCRdb shows in-frame clones only, minus some. The sample yields under 130,000 clones, about 86% seen once. J was trimmed by 0 bases and V by 5 bases; bases with no gene match: 5. CDR3 length: 15 amino acids. Germline lookup yields CDR1 MDHEN and CDR2 SYDVKM. The chain couples TRBV28 to TRBJ1-2, with TRBD1 matching 8 bases. The specimen sequenced was peripheral blood. The clonotype originates from a man older than 75 with acute or convalescent COVID-19. The CDR3 DNA reads as TGTGCCAGCAGTCTCGGGACAGGAACTAACTATGGCTACACCTTC. This gives the protein CASSLGTGTNYGYTF.